The 27 T cell receptor beta chains below were found in one sample sequenced in a study of technical replicates of blood from a handful of donors. The data were produced by immunoSEQ multiplex PCR, yet TCRdb's version contains in-frame clones alone and is incomplete. Of fewer than 100,000 clones in the sample, 95% were seen once. The sequencing sample was made of T cells isolated from PBMCs. These receptors were collected from a human donor in good health.

The rearrangement joins TRBV9 to TRBJ2-7; 7 bases are shared with TRBD2. V lost 0 bases, J lost 1 base, and 4 bases stayed unmatched. Germline values: CDR1 SGDLS, CDR2 YYNGEE. The CDR3 covers 15 residues. The CDR3 sequence is CASSVDGGISYEQYF. The CDR3 nucleotides are TGTGCCAGCAGCGTAGACGGGGGGATTTCCTACGAGCAGTACTTC. Supplemented by reference TRBV9 and TRBJ2-7, the full variable domain reads DSGVTQTPKHLITATGQRVTLRCSPRSGDLSVYWYQQSLDQGLQFLIQYYNGEERAKGNILERFSAQQFPDLHSELNLSSLELGDSALYFCASSVDGGISYEQYFGPGTRLTVT.

The chain carries TRBV9 and TRBJ2-2; no clear D. Germline V gives CDR1 SGDLS, CDR2 YYNGEE. CDR3 size: 15 residues. V was pared by 7 bases and J by 4 bases, with 17 bases between. For the CDR3, the DNA is TGTGCCAGCGAGGCGGCCATAACGGGCACCGGGGAGCTGTTTTTT. Translation gives CASEAAITGTGELFF.

The chain employs TRBV5-1 and TRBJ2-3, with TRBD2 as a possible D gene (6 bases). V was shortened by 0 bases and J by 4 bases, with 12 bases between the two germline ends. CDR1 and CDR2 from the germline V gene are SGHRS and YFSETQ. This CDR3 has 15 residues. CDR3 in DNA: TGCGCCAGCAGCTTGGCCCCCAGGGAGGCAGATACGCAGTATTTT. Translated, it gives CASSLAPREADTQYF.

This chain uses TRBV19 with TRBJ1-2; TRBD1 agrees at 9 bases. CDR1 LNHDA and CDR2 SQIVND come from the germline V gene (reference sequence). The CDR3 extends over 18 amino acids. Trimming cost V 3 bases and J 5 bases; bases outside gene matches: 16. As DNA, the CDR3 is TGTGCCAGTAGTATCCCTCAATCCAGGACAGGGGCGGTTTATGGCTACACCTTC. Its protein product is CASSIPQSRTGAVYGYTF.

The genes are TRBV9 and TRBJ2-5; D remains unclear. The CDR3 is made up of 14 amino acids. Germline V gene data show CDR1 as SGDLS and CDR2 as YYNGEE. Between the trimmed V and J ends, which lost 0 bases and 0 bases, there was a span of 6 bases. CDR3 DNA: TGTGCCAGCAGCGTAGGCGGAAACCAAGAGACCCAGTACTTC. It is translated as CASSVGGNQETQYF. The full variable domain, with the rest looked up from reference TRBV9 and TRBJ2-5, is DSGVTQTPKHLITATGQRVTLRCSPRSGDLSVYWYQQSLDQGLQFLIQYYNGEERAKGNILERFSAQQFPDLHSELNLSSLELGDSALYFCASSVGGNQETQYFGPGTRLLVL.

V is TRBV19 and J is TRBJ2-1; TRBD2 matches 7 bases. Germline V CDR1 and CDR2: LNHDA, SQIVND (reference sequence). V lost 3 bases, J lost 2 bases, and 10 bases stayed unmatched. CDR3 size: 17 residues. CDR3: CASSMAPQRGTYNEQFF. The CDR3 DNA is TGTGCCAGTAGTATGGCGCCTCAGCGGGGCACCTACAATGAGCAGTTCTTC. The whole variable domain, remainder taken from reference TRBV19 and TRBJ2-1, is DGGITQSPKYLFRKEGQNVTLSCEQNLNHDAMYWYRQDPGQGLRLIYYSQIVNDFQKGDIAEGYSVSREKKESFPLTVTSAQKNPTAFYLCASSMAPQRGTYNEQFFGPGTRLTVL.

The chain couples TRBV27 to TRBJ2-3, with D possibly being TRBD1 (5 bases). The length of the CDR3 is 14 residues. In germline, CDR1 is MNHEY, CDR2 SMNVEV (reference sequence). V was clipped by 2 bases and J by 0 bases, with 6 bases between them. CDR3 coding DNA: TGTGCCAGCAGTTTAGACAGAAGCACAGATACGCAGTATTTT. Amino acid sequence: CASSLDRSTDTQYF.

This clone has only one observation. This rearrangement joins TRBV27 to TRBJ1-1; D remains unclear. Deletions cut 2 bases from V and 6 bases from J, with 10 bases between. The CDR3 consists of 13 residues. Looked up from germline, CDR1 is MNHEY and CDR2 is SMNVEV (reference sequence). In DNA form, the CDR3 reads TGTGCCAGCAGTTTAAGCGTTCACGCTGAAGCTTTCTTT. Its protein product is CASSLSVHAEAFF.

The CDR3 region has the DNA TGTGCCAGCAGTGAAGGACTAGCGGGGACCTACGAGCAGTACTTC. As protein: CASSEGLAGTYEQYF. V and J are TRBV6-1 and TRBJ2-7; 11 nucleotides line up with TRBD2. After removal of 1 base from V and 2 bases from J, the junction contained 1 base not matched to a gene. This CDR3 has 15 amino acids. Germline assignment: CDR1 MNHNS and CDR2 SASEGT.

The chain couples TRBV5-1 to TRBJ1-1; 9 nucleotides match TRBD1. Germline-derived CDR1 and CDR2 are SGHRS and YFSETQ. This CDR3 is built from 14 residues. V shed 7 bases and J 0 bases; nucleotides not matched to a gene: 4. CDR3 DNA: TGCGCCAGCCGGACAGGGGATTTGAACACTGAAGCTTTCTTT. As protein: CASRTGDLNTEAFF. Full variable domain (outside the CDR3, taken from reference TRBV5-1 and TRBJ1-1): KAGVTQTPRYLIKTRGQQVTLSCSPISGHRSVSWYQQTPGQGLQFLFEYFSETQRNKGNFPGRFSGRQFSNSRSEMNVSTLELGDSALYLCASRTGDLNTEAFFGQGTRLTVV.

This chain joins TRBV23-1 and TRBJ2-7, with D possibly being TRBD1 (7 bases). TRBV23-1 is an ORF; its function is uncertain. This CDR3 region has 16 residues. Between the trimmed V and J ends, which lost 10 bases and 2 bases, there was a span of 24 bases. The CDR3 coding sequence is TGCGCCACGTGGGGGTCGGGCGGGACAGACACCTACGAGCAGTACTTC. It yields the protein CATWGSGGTDTYEQYF.

The chain employs TRBV11-2 and TRBJ2-3, with 7 bases identical to TRBD2. The length of the CDR3 is 13 residues. CDR1 is SGHAT, CDR2 FQNNGV, per germline. J was trimmed by 5 bases and V by 4 bases; bases with no gene match: 3. CDR3 coding DNA: TGTGCCAGCAGCTCCCCGGGGGGAGATACGCAGTATTTT. Translated: CASSSPGGDTQYF.

DNA for the CDR3: TGTGCCAGTAGTATGGTGGCCCACCCAGGGAATATAGACACTGAAGCTTTCTTT. Its protein product is CASSMVAHPGNIDTEAFF. The chain joins TRBV19 to TRBJ1-1; perhaps TRBD1 as D (5 bases). V lost 3 bases and J 3 bases, leaving 23 bases between the germline ends. CDR3 size: 18 residues. Germline V lookup: CDR1 LNHDA, CDR2 SQIVND (reference sequence).

The rearrangement joins TRBV19 to TRBJ1-5, with a tentative D call TRBD1 (6 bases). Between the trimmed V and J ends, which lost 7 bases and 5 bases, there was a span of 15 bases. This CDR3 is 14 amino acids long. Germline-derived CDR1 and CDR2 are LNHDA and SQIVND (reference sequence). CDR3 DNA: TGTGCCAGTACTACAGGGAACCAGTATCAGCCCCAGCATTTT. Residues: CASTTGNQYQPQHF.

The chain recombines TRBV19 with TRBJ1-1, with 8 bases aligning to TRBD1. V lost 7 bases to trimming and J lost 5 bases; unmatched junction nucleotides: 6. The CDR3 has 13 residues. Germline loops: CDR1 LNHDA, CDR2 SQIVND (reference sequence). This CDR3 is CASNDRGGTEAFF. CDR3 sequence (DNA): TGTGCCAGTAATGACAGGGGAGGAACTGAAGCTTTCTTT.

The chain combines TRBV4-1 with TRBJ2-4, with TRBD2 as a possible D gene (5 bases). Germline V gene data show CDR1 as MGHRA and CDR2 as YSYEKL. V dropped 1 base and J dropped 9 bases, with 13 bases sitting between them. CDR3 length equals 14 residues. CDR3 nucleotides: TGCGCCAGCAGCCAAGTGGCAGGACGGGGCATTCAGTACTTC. Amino acids: CASSQVAGRGIQYF.

This rearrangement joins TRBV4-2 to TRBJ2-2, with D possibly TRBD1 on 5 matching bases. V gave up 4 bases and J gave up 3 bases, with 9 bases separating them. The length of the CDR3 is 14 residues. In germline, CDR1 is LGHNA, CDR2 YNFKEQ. The CDR3 bases are TGTGCCAGCAGCCCCCTACAGGACACCGGGGAGCTGTTTTTT. This translates into CASSPLQDTGELFF.

The chain has TRBV29-1 and TRBJ2-3; 8 nucleotides agree with TRBD1. CDR1 SQVTM and CDR2 ANQGSEA come from the germline V gene. Trimming at V came to 4 bases and at J to 2 bases, leaving 5 bases not matched to a gene. The CDR3 covers 14 residues. CDR3 region: CSVGGQGFTDTQYF. CDR3 nucleotides: TGCAGCGTTGGTGGACAGGGCTTCACAGATACGCAGTATTTT.

The chain has TRBV6-4 and TRBJ2-1; D remains ambiguous. CDR3 size: 15 residues. With 6 bases removed from V and 0 bases from J, the gap between germline ends came to 12 bases. Germline assignment: CDR1 MRHNA and CDR2 SNTAGT. The CDR3 DNA reads TGTGCCAGCAGAGCCGGCGCTAGCTCCTACAATGAGCAGTTCTTC. This codes for CASRAGASSYNEQFF.

The J gene is TRBJ1-1, the V gene TRBV29-1, with D unresolved. This CDR3 is 13 amino acids long. CDR1 and CDR2 from the germline V gene are SQVTM and ANQGSEA. Deletions cut 3 bases from V and 1 base from J, with 9 bases between. The CDR3 DNA reads as TGCAGCGTTGACGCAGGAACGAACACTGAAGCTTTCTTT. Translated: CSVDAGTNTEAFF.

V usage is TRBV27 and J usage is TRBJ2-7; TRBD1 aligns across 8 bases. The trim removed 5 bases at V and 1 base at J, leaving 19 bases unmatched. Germline V gene lookup returns CDR1 MNHEY and CDR2 SMNVEV (reference sequence). The CDR3 runs to 19 residues. This CDR3 reads CASSPQKPRGLLLSYEQYF. The CDR3 nucleotides read TGTGCCAGCAGTCCCCAAAAACCCAGGGGGCTCCTGCTATCCTACGAGCAGTACTTC.

The chain combines TRBV7-8 with TRBJ1-5, with D possibly matching TRBD1 (5 bases). The V end was cut by 1 base, the J end by 1 base, with 14 bases between. Germline V CDR1 and CDR2: SGHVS, FQNEAQ. The length of the CDR3 is 17 residues. The CDR3 reads CASSLVRGGSSNQPQHF. For the CDR3, the DNA is TGTGCCAGCAGCTTAGTAAGGGGCGGATCAAGCAATCAGCCCCAGCATTTT.

This sequence joins TRBV10-3 and TRBJ2-2, with 9 bases matching TRBD1. Trimming cost V 6 bases and J 4 bases; bases outside gene matches: 6. This CDR3 region has 15 residues. Germline CDR1 ENHRY, CDR2 SYGVKD. Written as DNA, the CDR3 is TGTGCCATCAGACCCGGGACAGGGCGCACCGGGGAGCTGTTTTTT. It is translated as CAIRPGTGRTGELFF.

V gene TRBV25-1 combines with J gene TRBJ2-1, with 9 bases matching TRBD2. Looked up from germline, CDR1 is MGHDK and CDR2 is SYGVNS. V was clipped by 3 bases and J by 6 bases; unmatched bases: 9. The CDR3 totals 16 residues. CDR3 sequence reads: CASSDRGLASSNEQFF. For the CDR3, the DNA is TGTGCCAGCAGTGATAGAGGACTAGCGTCGAGCAATGAGCAGTTCTTC.

This chain connects TRBV4-2 to TRBJ2-3, with 11 bases matching TRBD2. This CDR3 comprises 23 residues. The V segment lost 4 bases and the J segment 3 bases; nucleotides outside the gene matches: 27. The V gene's germline CDR1 is LGHNA and CDR2 YNFKEQ. The CDR3, as DNA: TGTGCCAGCAGCCGCCTAGCCCATAGCGGGAGGGCCACCCCCGGCTCCCTGACAGATACGCAGTATTTT. The encoded protein is CASSRLAHSGRATPGSLTDTQYF.

This chain joins TRBV28 and TRBJ2-1, with 11 bases identical to TRBD2. The CDR3 has 16 residues. The V and J ends lost 5 bases and 5 bases, in that order; junction bases with no gene match: 8. Germline V CDR1 and CDR2: MDHEN, SYDVKM. CDR3: CASSPLTSGINNEQFF. The CDR3 DNA is TGTGCCAGCAGTCCCTTGACTAGCGGGATTAACAATGAGCAGTTCTTC.

The V and J genes are TRBV29-1 and TRBJ1-5; D is undetermined. Germline V gene lookup returns CDR1 SQVTM and CDR2 ANQGSEA. The CDR3 sequence is 12 residues long. Trimming removed 5 bases from V and 8 bases from J, with 13 bases in between. CDR3 DNA: TGCAGCGTTTCGGACGGGGAAAAGCCCCAGCATTTT. Residues: CSVSDGEKPQHF.